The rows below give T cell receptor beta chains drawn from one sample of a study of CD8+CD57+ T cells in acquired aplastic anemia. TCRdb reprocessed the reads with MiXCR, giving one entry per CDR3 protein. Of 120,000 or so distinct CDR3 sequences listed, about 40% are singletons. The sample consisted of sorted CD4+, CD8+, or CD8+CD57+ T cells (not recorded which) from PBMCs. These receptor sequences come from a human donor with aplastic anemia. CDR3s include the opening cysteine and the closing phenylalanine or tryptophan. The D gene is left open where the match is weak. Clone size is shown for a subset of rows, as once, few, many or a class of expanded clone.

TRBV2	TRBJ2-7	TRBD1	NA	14	TGTGCCAGCAGAGAGGACAGGGGATTGAACGAGCAGTACTTC	CASREDRGLNEQYF
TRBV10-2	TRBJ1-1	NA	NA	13	TGCGCCAGCAGTGATTGGCGGTGGGTAGAGGCTTTCTTT	CASSDWRWVEAFF
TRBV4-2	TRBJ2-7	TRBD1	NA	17	TGTGCCAGCAGCCAACATACTAAAGGAACAGGGGCCTACGAGCAGTACTTC	CASSQHTKGTGAYEQYF
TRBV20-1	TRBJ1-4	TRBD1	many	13	TGCAGTGCTAGGACAGGGCTAGGAGAAAAACTGTTTTTT	CSARTGLGEKLFF
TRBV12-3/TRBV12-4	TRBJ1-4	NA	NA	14	TGTGCCAGCAGATCGGGACGGCGAAATGAAAAACTGTTTTTT	CASRSGRRNEKLFF
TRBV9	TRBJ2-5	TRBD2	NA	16	TGTGCCAGCAGCGTAGATAGCGGGGGGGCGGCGGAGACCCAGTACTTC	CASSVDSGGAAETQYF
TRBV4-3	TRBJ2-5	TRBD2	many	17	TGCGCCAGCAGCCAGCAAATAGCGGGGGGCCTCAGTGTGGCCCAGTACTTC	CASSQQIAGGLSVAQYF
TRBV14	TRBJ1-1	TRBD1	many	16	TGTGCCAGCAGCCAAAATTCAAGGACAGGGAGCACTGAAGCTTTCTTT	CASSQNSRTGSTEAFF
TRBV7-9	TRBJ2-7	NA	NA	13	TGTGCCAGCAGCCCCCCCGCAGGTTCCGAGCAGTACTTC	CASSPPAGSEQYF
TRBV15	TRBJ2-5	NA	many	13	TGTGCCACCAGCAGAGATAGAAAGGAGACCCAGTACTTC	CATSRDRKETQYF
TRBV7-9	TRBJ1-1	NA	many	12	TGTGCCAGCACAAAGCTTGGCACTGAAGCTTTCTTT	CASTKLGTEAFF
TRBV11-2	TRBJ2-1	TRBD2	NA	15	TGTGCCAGCAGCTTAAGGCAGCGGGGGTACAATGAGCAGTCCTTC	CASSLRQRGYNEQSF
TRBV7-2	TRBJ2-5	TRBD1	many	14	TGTGCCAGCAGCTACAGGGGTTCGTGGGAGACCCAGTACTTC	CASSYRGSWETQYF
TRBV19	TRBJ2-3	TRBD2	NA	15	TGTGCCAGTAGTCCCTCGGGACTACCTCAGGATACGCAGTATTTT	CASSPSGLPQDTQYF
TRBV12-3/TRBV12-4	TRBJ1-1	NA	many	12	TGTGCCAGCTCGAACGATTTCATGCAAGCTTTCTTT	CASSNDFMQAFF
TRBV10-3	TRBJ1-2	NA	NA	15	TGTGCCATCAGTGAGTCCTCTGGGACGTTCTATGGCTACACCTTC	CAISESSGTFYGYTF